Listed below are T cell receptor beta chains from one sample, sequenced in a study of OX40 agonist ivuxolimab in advanced cancers. The protocol was immunoSEQ multiplex PCR, while the TCRdb copy is restricted to in-frame clones and leaves out a portion. The table has around 95,000 clones, roughly 89% seen once. The sequencing used CD4+ or CD8+ T cells sorted from blood, collected in a trial of the OX40 agonist ivuxolimab. These receptors originate from an adult with an advanced solid tumor such as melanoma, head and neck, liver or kidney cancer. Both conserved end residues are part of each CDR3. A D gene is named only where the DNA matches it firmly. Some rows mark clone size as missing; the rest say once, few, many or name a class of expanded clone.

J	size	length	V	D	DNA	CDR3
TRBJ2-4	.	13	TRBV18	TRBD1	TGTGCCAGCTCGGGACAGAGGCAAAACATTCAGTACTTC	CASSGQRQNIQYF
TRBJ1-2	.	15	TRBV9	.	TGTGCCAGCAGCGTAGAACAGGGATGGACGGGCGGCTACACCTTC	CASSVEQGWTGGYTF
TRBJ2-7	.	14	TRBV2	.	TGTGCCAGCAGTGATCCTAGCGTACCTTACGAGCAGTACTTC	CASSDPSVPYEQYF
TRBJ2-1	.	16	TRBV4-1	.	TGCGCCAGCAGCCAAACCGGGACTAGGGGGCCTGCTGAGCAGTTCTTC	CASSQTGTRGPAEQFF
TRBJ2-1	.	16	TRBV7-2	.	TGTGCCAGCAGCGGAGCACCTGCGGGATCCTACAATGAGCAGTTCTTC	CASSGAPAGSYNEQFF
TRBJ2-7	.	14	TRBV7-3	TRBD1	TGTGCCAGCAGCCGGGACAGGACCAGCTACGAGCAGTACTTC	CASSRDRTSYEQYF
TRBJ1-2	.	15	TRBV6-5	.	TGTGCCAGCAGTTACTCGATGGGGGGTAACTATGGCTACACCTTC	CASSYSMGGNYGYTF
TRBJ2-6	.	16	TRBV4-1	.	TGCGCCAGCAGCCGAGATCATAGCTCTGGGGCCAACGTCCTGACTTTC	CASSRDHSSGANVLTF
TRBJ2-1	.	16	TRBV5-1	TRBD2	TGCGCCAGCAGCCTAGGAAGTCTAGCGGGGGGCAATGAGCAGTTCTTC	CASSLGSLAGGNEQFF
TRBJ2-5	once	14	TRBV5-1	TRBD1	TGCGCCAGCAGGCTTACAGGGGGCCAAGAGACCCAGTACTTC	CASRLTGGQETQYF
TRBJ2-1	.	12	TRBV19	.	TGTGCCAGTAGTATAGCGCCCTCGGAGCAGTTCTTC	CASSIAPSEQFF
TRBJ2-1	once	14	TRBV6-6	TRBD1	TGTGCCAGCAGTCGGGACAGGGGGCGCGGAGAGCAGTTCTTC	CASSRDRGRGEQFF
TRBJ2-5	.	15	TRBV5-1	TRBD1	TGCGCCAGCAGCCCAGTTGGGACAGGGCAAGAGACCCAGTACTTC	CASSPVGTGQETQYF
TRBJ2-1	.	12	TRBV15	.	TGTGCCACCAGCAGAGGGGGAAATGAGCAGTTCTTC	CATSRGGNEQFF
TRBJ2-3	.	16	TRBV5-1	TRBD1	TGCGCCAGCAGCCCTATACAGGGGGCGAGAACAGATACGCAGTATTTT	CASSPIQGARTDTQYF
TRBJ2-1	.	17	TRBV7-8	TRBD2	TGTGCCAGCAGCTTAGTATTGAGGGGAGGGAGAAACAATGAGCAGTTCTTC	CASSLVLRGGRNNEQFF
TRBJ1-5	few	13	TRBV14	.	TGTGCCAGCAGCCAGGGGTACAATCAGCCCCAGCATTTT	CASSQGYNQPQHF
TRBJ2-5	once	16	TRBV7-9	TRBD2	TGTGCCAGCAGCTTAGCACTAGCGGGGGGGCCGGAGACCCAGTACTTC	CASSLALAGGPETQYF
TRBJ2-6	once	15	TRBV5-1	.	TGCGCCAGCAGCTTGGTAGCTATGGGGGCCAACGTCCTGACTTTC	CASSLVAMGANVLTF
TRBJ2-3	.	16	TRBV7-9	.	TGTGCCAGCAGCTTAGCTGGGGGCGGAGGTTATGCTACGCAGTATTTT	CASSLAGGGGYATQYF
TRBJ2-7	.	11	TRBV6-5	.	TGTGCCAGCAAGCGGGCCTACGAGCAGTACTTC	CASKRAYEQYF
TRBJ2-3	.	14	TRBV6-6	.	TGTGCCAGCACCACCGGACAGCTCACAGATACGCAGTATTTT	CASTTGQLTDTQYF
TRBJ2-3	.	15	TRBV6-1	.	TGTGCCAGCAGTGAAGGCGGGCTCCTCACAGATACGCAGTATTTT	CASSEGGLLTDTQYF
TRBJ1-2	.	12	TRBV19	.	TGTGCCAGTAGTATTTTTTCGTATGGCTACACCTTC	CASSIFSYGYTF
TRBJ2-7	.	15	TRBV11-2	.	TGTGCCAGCAGCCTCACGGACAAAGCTTCCTACGAGCAGTACTTC	CASSLTDKASYEQYF
TRBJ2-7	.	12	TRBV10-1	.	TGCGCCAGCAGTGAGTCGTCGGGCGAGCAGTACTTC	CASSESSGEQYF
TRBJ1-2	.	10	TRBV18	.	TGTGCCAGCTCACGTAATGGCTACACCTTC	CASSRNGYTF
TRBJ1-4	.	16	TRBV11-2	.	TGTGCCAGCAGCTTAGGTCCTGGGTTGAGAGGTGAAAAACTGTTTTTT	CASSLGPGLRGEKLFF
TRBJ2-1	once	15	TRBV28	TRBD1	TGTGCCACCCAGTTTACGGGACAGGGGTCCAATGAGCAGTTCTTC	CATQFTGQGSNEQFF
TRBJ2-4	.	14	TRBV5-1	.	TGCGCCAGCAGCCTGGAGGGGACCAAAAACATTCAGTACTTC	CASSLEGTKNIQYF
TRBJ1-2	.	15	TRBV19	.	TGTGCCAGCTCTCTCGGCAGTGGGGAAGTCTATGGCTACACCTTC	CASSLGSGEVYGYTF
TRBJ2-7	.	14	TRBV6-6	TRBD1	TGTGCCAGCAGCCCCGGACAGGGTAGAGGAGAGCAGTACTTC	CASSPGQGRGEQYF
TRBJ1-1	.	13	TRBV19	.	TGTGCCAGTACCTTAGGAGTGAACACTGAAGCTTTCTTT	CASTLGVNTEAFF
TRBJ2-5	.	16	TRBV19	.	TGTGCCAGTAGTATAGGCGGGACGGAAGGAAGGGAGACCCAGTACTTC	CASSIGGTEGRETQYF
TRBJ2-7	once	14	TRBV6-5	TRBD2	TGTGCCAGCCAGACTAGCGTCGCAGAAGGCGTGCAGTACTTC	CASQTSVAEGVQYF
TRBJ2-1	.	10	TRBV6-1	.	TGTGCCAGCAGTGTCCATGAGCAGTTCTTC	CASSVHEQFF
TRBJ2-7	.	14	TRBV18	.	TGTGCCAGCTCACTAAACACAGTAAACTACGAGCAGTACTTC	CASSLNTVNYEQYF
TRBJ1-1	.	13	TRBV15	.	TGTGCCACCAGCAGGGTGGGAGGGACTGAAGCTTTCTTT	CATSRVGGTEAFF
TRBJ2-7	.	13	TRBV7-9	.	TGTGCCAGCAGCCCACCTCTCTCCTACGAGCAGTACTTC	CASSPPLSYEQYF
TRBJ2-2	.	14	TRBV6-6	TRBD1	TGTGCCAGCATGGGACAGACCTACACCGGGGAGCTGTTTTTT	CASMGQTYTGELFF
TRBJ2-7	.	13	TRBV29-1	TRBD2	TGCAGCGTTTCTAGCGGAAGCTCCTACGAGCAGTACTTC	CSVSSGSSYEQYF
TRBJ1-2	.	10	TRBV29-1	.	TGCAGCGTTGAAAGCGGAGCAACCACCTTC	CSVESGATTF
TRBJ1-2	.	16	TRBV6-6	TRBD1	TGTGCCAGCAGTTACGGGACAGGGTTGGCAAACTATGGCTACACCTTC	CASSYGTGLANYGYTF
TRBJ2-7	.	13	TRBV10-1	TRBD1	TGCGCCAGCAGTTTAGGGACAGCCTACGAGCAGTACTTC	CASSLGTAYEQYF
TRBJ2-7	once	18	TRBV19	TRBD2	TGTGCCAGTAGTATCCGGGCCACTACTAGCGGAGCTCCCTACGAGCAGTACTTC	CASSIRATTSGAPYEQYF
TRBJ2-7	.	14	TRBV18	.	TGTGCCAGCTCACCGTGGACGGATACCTACGAGCAGTACTTC	CASSPWTDTYEQYF
TRBJ1-1	.	16	TRBV7-8	.	TGTGCCAGCAGCTTAGCCCTGGGACTCCAGAACACTGAAGCTTTCTTT	CASSLALGLQNTEAFF
TRBJ2-2	.	17	TRBV2	TRBD2	TGTGCCAGCAGTGCACTAGCGGGGTTCGCGAACACCGGGGAGCTGTTTTTT	CASSALAGFANTGELFF
TRBJ1-5	.	14	TRBV4-2	TRBD1	TGTGCCAGCAGCCATACAGGGGGCGCGCAGCCCCAGCATTTT	CASSHTGGAQPQHF
TRBJ1-2	.	15	TRBV6-1	TRBD1	TGTGCCAGCAGAGAGGACAGGGCTCGGGTCTATGGCTACACCTTC	CASREDRARVYGYTF
TRBJ2-7	.	16	TRBV7-9	TRBD2	TGTGCCAGCAGCGCCACACTAGCGGGAGGAAGGAACGAGCAGTACTTC	CASSATLAGGRNEQYF
TRBJ2-1	.	16	TRBV27	TRBD2	TGTGCCAGCTCTGACCTGGGAGGGCTCTCCTACAATGAGCAGTTCTTC	CASSDLGGLSYNEQFF
TRBJ2-7	once	14	TRBV5-1	.	TGCGCCAGCAGCATAACGGGATTAAACTACGAGCAGTACTTC	CASSITGLNYEQYF
TRBJ2-7	.	16	TRBV27	TRBD1	TGTGCCAGCAGGCGTCCGGGACAGGGGGCCGTCTACGAGCAGTACTTC	CASRRPGQGAVYEQYF
TRBJ1-6	.	14	TRBV5-1	.	TGCGCCAGCAGCCCCGGACGGAGTAATTCACCCCTCCACTTT	CASSPGRSNSPLHF
TRBJ1-6	.	13	TRBV6-6	.	TGTGCCAGCAGTTACGCGGTTAATTCACCCCTCCACTTT	CASSYAVNSPLHF